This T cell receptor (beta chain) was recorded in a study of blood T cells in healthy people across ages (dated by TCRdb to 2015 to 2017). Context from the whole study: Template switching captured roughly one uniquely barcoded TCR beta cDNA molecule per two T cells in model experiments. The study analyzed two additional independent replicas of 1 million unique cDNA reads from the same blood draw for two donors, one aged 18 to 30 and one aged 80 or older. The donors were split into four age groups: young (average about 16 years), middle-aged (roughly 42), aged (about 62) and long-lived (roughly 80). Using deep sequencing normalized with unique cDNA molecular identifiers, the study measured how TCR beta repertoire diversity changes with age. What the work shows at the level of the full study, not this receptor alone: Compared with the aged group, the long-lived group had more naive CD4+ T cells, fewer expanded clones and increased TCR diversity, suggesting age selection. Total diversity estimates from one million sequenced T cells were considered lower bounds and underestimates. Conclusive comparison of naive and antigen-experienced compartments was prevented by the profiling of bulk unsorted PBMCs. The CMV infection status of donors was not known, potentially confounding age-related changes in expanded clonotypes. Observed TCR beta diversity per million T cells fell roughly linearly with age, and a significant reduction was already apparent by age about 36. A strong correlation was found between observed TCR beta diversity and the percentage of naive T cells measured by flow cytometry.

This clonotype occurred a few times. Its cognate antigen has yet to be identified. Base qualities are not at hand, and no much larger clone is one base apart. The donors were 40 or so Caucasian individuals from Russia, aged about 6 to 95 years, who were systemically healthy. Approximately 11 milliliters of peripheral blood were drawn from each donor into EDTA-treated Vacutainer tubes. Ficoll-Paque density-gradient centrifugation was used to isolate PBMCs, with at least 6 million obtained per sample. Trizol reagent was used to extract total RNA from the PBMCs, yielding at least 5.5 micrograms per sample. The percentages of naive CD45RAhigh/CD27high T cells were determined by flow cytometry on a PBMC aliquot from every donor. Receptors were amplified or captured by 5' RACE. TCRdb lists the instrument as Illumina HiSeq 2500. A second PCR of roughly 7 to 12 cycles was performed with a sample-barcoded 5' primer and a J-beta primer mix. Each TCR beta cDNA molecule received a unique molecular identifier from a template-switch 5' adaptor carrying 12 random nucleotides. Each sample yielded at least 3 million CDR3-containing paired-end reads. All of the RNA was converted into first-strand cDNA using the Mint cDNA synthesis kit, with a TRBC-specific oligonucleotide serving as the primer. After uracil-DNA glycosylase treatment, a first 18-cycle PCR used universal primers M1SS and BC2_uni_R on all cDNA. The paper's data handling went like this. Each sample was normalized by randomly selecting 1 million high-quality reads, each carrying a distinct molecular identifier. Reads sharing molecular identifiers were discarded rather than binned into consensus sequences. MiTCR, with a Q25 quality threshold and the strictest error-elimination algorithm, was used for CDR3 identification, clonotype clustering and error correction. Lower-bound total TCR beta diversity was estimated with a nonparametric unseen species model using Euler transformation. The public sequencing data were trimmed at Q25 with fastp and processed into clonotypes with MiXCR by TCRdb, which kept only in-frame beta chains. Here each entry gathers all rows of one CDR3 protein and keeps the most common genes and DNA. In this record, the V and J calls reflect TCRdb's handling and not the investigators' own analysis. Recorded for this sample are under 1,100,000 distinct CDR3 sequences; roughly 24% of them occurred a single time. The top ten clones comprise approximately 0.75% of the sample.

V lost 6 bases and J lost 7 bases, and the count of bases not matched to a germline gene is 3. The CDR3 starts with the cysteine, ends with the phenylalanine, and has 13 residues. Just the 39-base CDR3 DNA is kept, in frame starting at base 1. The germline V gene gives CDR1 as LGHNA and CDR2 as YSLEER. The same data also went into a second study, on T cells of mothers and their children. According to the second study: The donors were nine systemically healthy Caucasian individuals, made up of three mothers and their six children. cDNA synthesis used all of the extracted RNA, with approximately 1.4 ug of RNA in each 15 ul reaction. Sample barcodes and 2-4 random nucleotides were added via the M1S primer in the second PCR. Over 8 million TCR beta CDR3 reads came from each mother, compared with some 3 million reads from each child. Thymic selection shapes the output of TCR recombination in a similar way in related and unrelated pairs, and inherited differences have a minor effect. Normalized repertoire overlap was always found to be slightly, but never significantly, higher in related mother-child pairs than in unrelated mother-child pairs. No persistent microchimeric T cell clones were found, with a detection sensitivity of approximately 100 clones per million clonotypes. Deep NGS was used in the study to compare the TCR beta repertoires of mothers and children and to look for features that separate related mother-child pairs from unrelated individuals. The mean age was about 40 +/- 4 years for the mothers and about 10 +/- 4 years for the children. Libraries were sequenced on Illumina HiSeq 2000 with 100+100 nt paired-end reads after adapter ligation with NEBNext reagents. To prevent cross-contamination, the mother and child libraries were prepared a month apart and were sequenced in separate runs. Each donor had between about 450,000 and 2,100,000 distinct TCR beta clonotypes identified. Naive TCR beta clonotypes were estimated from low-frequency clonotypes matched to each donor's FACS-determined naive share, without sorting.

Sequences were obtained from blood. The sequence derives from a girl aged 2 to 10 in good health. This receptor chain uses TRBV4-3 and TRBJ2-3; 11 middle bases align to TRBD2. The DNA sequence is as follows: TGCGCCAGCAGACTAGCGGGGGATCATACGCAGTATTTT. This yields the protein CASRLAGDHTQYF.